These T cell receptor beta chains were read from a single sample in a study of blood T cell repertoires in COVID-19. TCRdb's copy holds only in-frame clones and misses some; the assay was immunoSEQ multiplex PCR. Found here are about 230,000 clones, 85% to 90% of them singletons; the top ten hold about 3.1%. Sequencing was done on a sample of PBMCs or T cells enriched from blood (not recorded which). Receptors originate from a woman between 45 and 65 years old in a cohort exposed to, infected with or recovered from COVID-19 (not recorded which). Each CDR3 is given with its conserved first and last residue. Fields, in order: CDR3 protein, CDR3 DNA, D gene, clone size, V gene, J gene. A D gene is named only where the DNA matches it firmly. Not every row has a clone size; where given, it reads once, few, many or a size class.

CDR3 protein: CASSQDLLAGGPAYNEQFF
CDR3 DNA: TGTGCCAGCAGCCAAGATCTGTTAGCGGGGGGCCCTGCCTACAATGAGCAGTTCTTC
D gene: TRBD2
clone size: .
V gene: TRBV3-1/TRBV3-2
J gene: TRBJ2-1

CDR3 protein: CASSLFSGGSGNEQFF
CDR3 DNA: TGTGCCAGCAGCCTCTTCTCAGGGGGCTCGGGCAATGAGCAGTTCTTC
D gene: TRBD1
clone size: .
V gene: TRBV3-1/TRBV3-2
J gene: TRBJ2-1

CDR3 protein: CASSHVMSGGPFEETQYF
CDR3 DNA: TGTGCCAGCAGCCACGTGATGAGCGGGGGGCCCTTCGAGGAGACCCAGTACTTC
D gene: TRBD2
clone size: .
V gene: TRBV3-1/TRBV3-2
J gene: TRBJ2-5

CDR3 protein: CASSQDPSGASYNEQFF
CDR3 DNA: TGTGCCAGCAGCCAAGATCCTAGCGGGGCCTCCTACAATGAGCAGTTCTTC
D gene: TRBD2
clone size: .
V gene: TRBV4-2
J gene: TRBJ2-1

CDR3 protein: CASILYGRENEQFF
CDR3 DNA: TGTGCCAGCATACTCTATGGCCGGGAAAATGAGCAGTTCTTC
D gene: .
clone size: .
V gene: TRBV6-5
J gene: TRBJ2-1

CDR3 protein: CASSQGDWTASSF
CDR3 DNA: TGCGCCAGCAGCCAAGGGGATTGGACAGCTTCATCCTTC
D gene: .
clone size: .
V gene: TRBV4-3
J gene: TRBJ1-2

CDR3 protein: CASSGSGGAGNIQYF
CDR3 DNA: TGTGCCAGCAGTGGTAGCGGGGGGGCGGGAAACATTCAGTACTTC
D gene: TRBD2
clone size: few
V gene: TRBV28
J gene: TRBJ2-4

CDR3 protein: CAWSGSRGPERTEAFF
CDR3 DNA: TGTGCCTGGAGTGGAAGTAGGGGGCCCGAAAGGACTGAAGCTTTCTTT
D gene: TRBD1
clone size: .
V gene: TRBV30
J gene: TRBJ1-1

CDR3 protein: CASSFRVSSYGYTF
CDR3 DNA: TGTGCCAGCAGCTTCCGGGTCTCCTCCTATGGCTACACCTTC
D gene: .
clone size: .
V gene: TRBV5-6
J gene: TRBJ1-2

CDR3 protein: CASRQGLGGSYTQYF
CDR3 DNA: TGTGCCAGCAGGCAGGGTTTGGGAGGATCGTATACGCAGTATTTT
D gene: .
clone size: .
V gene: TRBV5-4
J gene: TRBJ2-3

CDR3 protein: CASSFTSGGGTEAFF
CDR3 DNA: TGTGCCAGCAGCTTCACTTCAGGGGGAGGTACTGAAGCTTTCTTT
D gene: TRBD1
clone size: .
V gene: TRBV5-5
J gene: TRBJ1-1

CDR3 protein: CSVVTLGPIYNEQFF
CDR3 DNA: TGCAGCGTCGTAACTCTAGGTCCCATTTACAATGAGCAGTTCTTC
D gene: .
clone size: .
V gene: TRBV29-1
J gene: TRBJ2-1

CDR3 protein: CASSLRTSGGTDTQYF
CDR3 DNA: TGCGCCAGCAGCCTAAGGACTAGCGGGGGGACAGATACGCAGTATTTT
D gene: TRBD2
clone size: .
V gene: TRBV5-1
J gene: TRBJ2-3

CDR3 protein: CASSVGAGEKLFF
CDR3 DNA: TGTGCCAGCAGTGTAGGGGCGGGGGAAAAACTGTTTTTT
D gene: .
clone size: .
V gene: TRBV2
J gene: TRBJ1-4